Listed here are 25 T cell receptor beta chains from one sample, sequenced in a study of human T cells and chemical hapten exposure. TCRdb re-derived calls from the RACE reads in MiXCR, one entry per CDR3 protein. The sample contains more than 90,000 distinct CDR3 sequences, 10% of which appear only once. Time point specified: patch test 1, 2 weeks after DPC sensitization. As for treatment: therapeutic diphenylcyclopropenone sensitization with weekly scalp DPC. Specimen: whole blood, collected in connection with sensitization to the hapten diphenylcyclopropenone (DPC). The receptor source for this set is a man between 40 and 49 years old with alopecia areata. Some clones in this sample may be carry-over from other donors' samples.

Only a few counts were recorded for this clonotype. This sequence joins TRBV30 and TRBJ2-7; weak D call: TRBD2 (5 bases). CDR3 length: 14 residues. V was trimmed by 4 bases and J by 3 bases, leaving 16 bases between them. CDR1 is GTSNPN and CDR2 is SVGIG in the germline V gene (reference sequence). The CDR3 coding sequence is TGTGCCTGGAACGCACCCGGAGGAAACTACGAGCAGTACTTC. This encodes CAWNAPGGNYEQYF.

The sample holds many counts of this clonotype. V usage is TRBV7-9 and J usage is TRBJ1-1; maybe TRBD1 (6 bases). Between the trimmed V and J ends, which lost 6 bases and 6 bases, there was a span of 20 bases. Germline V lookup: CDR1 SEHNR, CDR2 FQNEAQ (reference sequence). This CDR3 comprises 15 residues. The DNA for the CDR3 is TGTGCCAGCAGACGAGCTCAGGGGCTAAGGGCTGAAGCTTTCTTT. Protein sequence: CASRRAQGLRAEAFF.

The CDR3 loop is CASSIRSGLDTEAFF. As DNA, the CDR3 is TGTGCCAGTAGTATCAGGTCGGGGCTCGACACTGAAGCTTTCTTT. The V gene is TRBV19, the J gene TRBJ1-1; the D gene is possibly TRBD1 (5 bases). Germline CDR1 reads LNHDA; CDR2 reads SQIVND (reference sequence). This CDR3 spans 15 amino acids. V lost 3 bases, J lost 3 bases, and 14 bases lay in between.

This clonotype was seen many times. The chain carries TRBV29-1 and TRBJ2-3, with D tentatively TRBD1 (5 bases). The CDR3 is 17 residues long. V lost 0 bases to trimming and J lost 2 bases, with 18 bases between them. Germline values: CDR1 SQVTM, CDR2 ANQGSEA. The CDR3 DNA follows: TGCAGCGTTGAAGATCCCGACAGCCAAACCTTCACAGATACGCAGTATTTT. Translating it yields CSVEDPDSQTFTDTQYF.

This clonotype was counted a few times. The CDR3 is CASTYLAGGPDTQYF. The CDR3 DNA follows: TGTGCCAGTACTTACCTAGCGGGAGGACCCGATACGCAGTATTTT. This rearrangement joins TRBV19 to TRBJ2-3; 11 nucleotides agree with TRBD2. The CDR3 extends over 15 amino acids. Trimming at V came to 7 bases and at J to 6 bases, leaving 9 bases not matched to a gene. Germline-derived CDR1 and CDR2 are LNHDA and SQIVND (reference sequence).

This clonotype was recorded a few times. The chain employs TRBV5-1 and TRBJ2-1; 11 nucleotides agree with TRBD2. The CDR3 loop spans 15 amino acids. CDR1 is SGHRS and CDR2 is YFSETQ in the germline V gene. Germline trimming cut 5 bases from V and 9 bases from J; bases unmatched to any gene: 10. The CDR3 coding sequence is TGCGCCAGCAGATTTATAGCGGGAGGGTTGGGTGAGCAGTTCTTC. The encoded protein is CASRFIAGGLGEQFF.

In this sample, this clonotype turned up many times. This sequence joins TRBV6-5 and TRBJ1-6, with D hard to call. The CDR3 spans 15 residues. Germline lookup yields CDR1 MNHEY and CDR2 SVGAGI. V was cut by 0 bases and J by 9 bases, with 12 bases left in between. The CDR3 DNA is TGTGCCAGCAGTTACTCCCGAACGGGCGCTTCACCCCTCCACTTT. It encodes CASSYSRTGASPLHF.

The table lists this clonotype with a few counts. The chain employs TRBV20-1 and TRBJ2-3, with 11 bases identical to TRBD2. Unmatched junction bases numbered 9, after V lost 3 bases and J lost 4 bases. The CDR3 totals 16 residues. Germline values: CDR1 DFQATT, CDR2 SNEGSKA (reference sequence). The CDR3 here is CSASRLTSGRADTQYF. The CDR3 coding sequence is TGCAGTGCTAGTAGGTTAACTAGCGGGAGAGCAGATACGCAGTATTTT.

This clonotype was seen a handful of times. The chain links TRBV28 to TRBJ1-2; tentative D call: TRBD1 (5 bases). Trimming left V 10 bases short and J 5 bases short, with 17 bases between. Germline V gene sequence: CDR1 MDHEN, CDR2 SYDVKM. This CDR3 region has 13 residues. For the CDR3, the DNA is TGTGCCATCCACTGGGGCAGGGATTATGGCTACACCTTC. It yields the protein CAIHWGRDYGYTF.

There are a few counts of this clonotype. This rearrangement joins TRBV5-1 to TRBJ2-1; 8 bases line up with TRBD2. CDR1 and CDR2 from the germline V gene are SGHRS and YFSETQ. Trimming at V came to 0 bases and at J to 8 bases, leaving 4 bases not matched to a gene. The CDR3 consists of 14 residues. DNA of the CDR3: TGCGCCAGCAGCTTGGGTGGGACTAGGGATGAGCAGTTCTTC. It encodes CASSLGGTRDEQFF. Drawing the rest from reference TRBV5-1 and TRBJ2-1, the complete variable domain is KAGVTQTPRYLIKTRGQQVTLSCSPISGHRSVSWYQQTPGQGLQFLFEYFSETQRNKGNFPGRFSGRQFSNSRSEMNVSTLELGDSALYLCASSLGGTRDEQFFGPGTRLTVL.

There are a few counts of this clonotype. This chain joins TRBV5-4 and TRBJ2-3; 10 bases line up with TRBD2. From germline, CDR1 is SGHNT and CDR2 YYREEE (reference sequence). The CDR3 is made up of 16 amino acids. Germline trimming cut 0 bases from V and 3 bases from J; bases unmatched to any gene: 4. CDR3 DNA: TGTGCCAGCAGCTTGGCCCTAGCGGGAGAAACAGATACGCAGTATTTT. As protein: CASSLALAGETDTQYF.

The chain links TRBV6-2 or TRBV6-3 to TRBJ2-3; no firm D call. Looked up from germline, CDR1 is MNHEY and CDR2 is SVGEGT. Trimming shortened V by 3 bases and J by 0 bases, and 10 bases separated the two germline ends. This CDR3 spans 15 amino acids. The CDR3 protein is CASSYGVTSTDTQYF. DNA of the CDR3: TGTGCCAGCAGTTATGGCGTCACTAGCACAGATACGCAGTATTTT.

This clonotype came up many times. This sequence joins TRBV7-9 and TRBJ2-3; no reliable D call. This CDR3 has 13 amino acids. The germline V and J ends were trimmed by 1 base and 7 bases, with 9 bases remaining between them. Germline assignment: CDR1 SEHNR and CDR2 FQNEAQ (reference sequence). The CDR3 DNA follows: TGTGCCAGCAGCTTAGTCCCAACCCATACGCAGTATTTT. Translated, it gives CASSLVPTHTQYF. Looking up the rest from reference TRBV7-9 and TRBJ2-3 gives the full variable domain: DTGVSQNPRHKITKRGQNVTFRCDPISEHNRLYWYRQTLGQGPEFLTYFQNEAQLEKSRLLSDRFSAERPKGSFSTLEIQRTEQGDSAMYLCASSLVPTHTQYFGPGTRLTVL.

The rearrangement joins TRBV6-5 to TRBJ2-7; the match to TRBD2 covers 9 bases. Germline V gene sequence: CDR1 MNHEY, CDR2 SVGAGI. The CDR3 loop spans 14 amino acids. J gave up 2 bases and V 6 bases, and 5 bases lay outside the gene matches. CDR3 protein: CASSGTSSPYEQYV. CDR3 bases: TGTGCCAGCAGCGGGACTAGCTCTCCCTACGAGCAGTACGTC.

The chain is built from TRBV7-9 and TRBJ1-1; D gene unclear. With 0 bases removed from V and 3 bases from J, the gap between germline ends came to 11 bases. Germline CDR1 is SEHNR and CDR2 is FQNEAQ (reference sequence). CDR3 size: 15 residues. Here the CDR3 DNA reads TGTGCCAGCAGCTTAGCGAGAGGGCTCGACACTGAAGCTTTCTTT. As protein: CASSLARGLDTEAFF.

This clonotype was detected only a few times. The rearrangement uses TRBV7-9 and TRBJ1-5; 7 bases are a match to TRBD1. Unmatched junction bases numbered 6, after V lost 3 bases and J lost 7 bases. Germline assignment: CDR1 SEHNR and CDR2 FQNEAQ (reference sequence). This CDR3 is 14 amino acids long. CDR3 amino acids: CASSLGQSAQPQHF. The CDR3 DNA is TGTGCCAGCAGCTTGGGACAGTCGGCCCAGCCCCAGCATTTT. The full variable domain, rest sourced from reference TRBV7-9 and TRBJ1-5, is DTGVSQNPRHKITKRGQNVTFRCDPISEHNRLYWYRQTLGQGPEFLTYFQNEAQLEKSRLLSDRFSAERPKGSFSTLEIQRTEQGDSAMYLCASSLGQSAQPQHFGDGTRLSIL.

The genes are TRBV29-1 and TRBJ1-5, with D perhaps matching TRBD1 (6 bases). The CDR3 has 15 amino acids. Trimming removed 5 bases at V and 5 bases at J, with 19 bases between. Germline V CDR1 and CDR2: SQVTM, ANQGSEA. The CDR3 coding sequence is TGCAGCGTTAAACCGGCGACAGGTTTGGATCAGCCCCAGCATTTT. The encoded protein is CSVKPATGLDQPQHF.

The table lists this clonotype with a few counts. The V call is TRBV12-3 or TRBV12-4, the J call TRBJ1-4; D is possibly TRBD1 (5 bases). The CDR3 sequence is 14 residues long. V lost 5 bases to trimming and J lost 5 bases, with 12 bases between them. CDR3 sequence reads: CASSRDGGNEKLFF. For the CDR3, the DNA is TGTGCCAGCAGTAGGGACGGGGGAAATGAAAAACTGTTTTTT.

The chain joins TRBV12-3 or TRBV12-4 to TRBJ2-2; D gene uncertain. V shed 6 bases and J shed 4 bases, with 9 bases lying between them. The CDR3 has 13 amino acids. The CDR3 nucleotides are TGTGCCAGCAGCTCAAGCGCCACCGGGGAGCTGTTTTTT. Amino acid sequence: CASSSSATGELFF.

The genes are TRBV6-2 or TRBV6-3 and TRBJ2-3; a weak D match, TRBD2 (6 bases). This CDR3 comprises 15 residues. Germline CDR1 MNHEY, CDR2 SVGEGT. V lost 2 bases and J 0 bases, leaving 9 bases between the germline ends. The CDR3 bases are TGTGCCAGCAGTTACGTGGGGACTAGCACAGATACGCAGTATTTT. As protein: CASSYVGTSTDTQYF.

The CDR3 here is CASSFGDEQFF. For the CDR3, the DNA is TGTGCCAGCAGCTTTGGTGATGAGCAGTTCTTC. This chain uses TRBV7-6 with TRBJ2-1; D is undetermined. V lost 3 bases to trimming and J lost 8 bases, with 5 bases between them. The CDR3 covers 11 residues. In germline, CDR1 is SGHVS, CDR2 FNYEAQ.

The chain has TRBV20-1 and TRBJ2-1; 11 bases are a match to TRBD2. J was trimmed by 0 bases and V by 3 bases; bases with no gene match: 7. The length of the CDR3 is 17 residues. Germline V gene lookup returns CDR1 DFQATT and CDR2 SNEGSKA (reference sequence). CDR3 protein: CSARTSGTFSSYNEQFF. The DNA for the CDR3 is TGCAGTGCTAGGACTAGCGGGACTTTTAGCTCCTACAATGAGCAGTTCTTC.

There are many counts of this clonotype. The rearrangement uses TRBV20-1 and TRBJ1-6; D is unclear. The CDR3 consists of 14 residues. Trimming stripped 6 bases from V and 5 bases from J, with 14 bases between. Germline CDR1 reads DFQATT; CDR2 reads SNEGSKA (reference sequence). The CDR3 spells CSAAGDADNSPLHF. In nucleotides, the CDR3 is TGCAGTGCCGCAGGAGACGCAGATAATTCACCCCTCCACTTT.

Only a few counts were recorded for this clonotype. This chain links TRBV10-3 with TRBJ2-7, with 10 bases aligning to TRBD2. This CDR3 region has 14 residues. V shed 8 bases, J shed 1 base, and the junction held 5 bases outside the gene matches. CDR1 is ENHRY, CDR2 SYGVKD, per germline. CDR3: CAILAGALSYEQYV. In DNA form, the CDR3 reads TGTGCCATCCTAGCGGGAGCTTTGTCCTACGAGCAGTACGTC.

This clonotype was detected a few times. V usage is TRBV2 and J usage is TRBJ2-1, with D possibly matching TRBD1 (5 bases). V gave up 1 base and J gave up 2 bases, with 9 bases separating them. The CDR3 length is 15 residues. Looked up from germline, CDR1 is SNHLY and CDR2 is FYNNEI. This CDR3 is CASSEDRLTYNEQFF. The DNA of the CDR3 is TGTGCCAGCAGTGAAGACAGGCTAACCTACAATGAGCAGTTCTTC.